The rows below give T cell receptor beta chains drawn from one sample of a study of T cells in Graves' hyperthyroidism and ophthalmopathy. TCRdb reanalysed the multiplex PCR reads using MiXCR and keeps one entry per CDR3 protein. Of 550,000 to 700,000 distinct CDR3 sequences listed, around 45% are singletons. What was sequenced was peripheral blood or thyroid tissue (not recorded which). These receptors were taken from an adult woman with Graves' disease, either hyperthyroidism or ophthalmopathy (not recorded which). The CDR3 runs from the conserved cysteine through the conserved F or W. A D gene is named only where the DNA matches it firmly. Size values are once, few and many counts, or a class for expanded clones, and some rows have none.

V gene: TRBV7-2; J gene: TRBJ1-2; clone size: many; D gene: .; CDR3 protein: CASHSGRTYGYTF; CDR3 DNA: TGTGCCAGCCACTCGGGACGGACCTATGGCTACACCTTC
V gene: TRBV10-3; J gene: TRBJ2-6; clone size: .; D gene: TRBD1; CDR3 protein: CARGPTGGFSGANVLTF; CDR3 DNA: TGTGCACGAGGGCCGACAGGGGGTTTCTCTGGGGCCAACGTCCTGACTTTC
V gene: TRBV29-1; J gene: TRBJ2-6; clone size: .; D gene: .; CDR3 protein: CSVAEGGANVLTF; CDR3 DNA: TGCAGCGTTGCCGAGGGGGGGGCCAACGTCCTGACTTTC
V gene: TRBV19; J gene: TRBJ1-2; clone size: few; D gene: .; CDR3 protein: CASSISNSNYGYTF; CDR3 DNA: TGTGCCAGTAGTATAAGTAATTCCAACTATGGCTACACCTTC
V gene: TRBV7-9; J gene: TRBJ1-1; clone size: .; D gene: .; CDR3 protein: CASSEGTTRAFF; CDR3 DNA: TGTGCCAGCAGCGAAGGGACGACCAGAGCTTTCTTT
V gene: TRBV10-3; J gene: TRBJ2-5; clone size: .; D gene: TRBD2; CDR3 protein: CAISNGLAGGQETQYF; CDR3 DNA: TGTGCCATCAGTAACGGACTAGCGGGGGGACAAGAGACCCAGTACTTC
V gene: TRBV10-3; J gene: TRBJ1-6; clone size: few; D gene: .; CDR3 protein: CAITGNRNSPLHF; CDR3 DNA: TGTGCCATCACCGGGAACAGGAATTCACCCCTCCACTTT
V gene: TRBV2; J gene: TRBJ1-5; clone size: few; D gene: TRBD1; CDR3 protein: CASVDRHNQPQHF; CDR3 DNA: TGTGCCAGCGTGGACAGGCACAATCAGCCCCAGCATTTT
V gene: TRBV11-2; J gene: TRBJ2-7; clone size: many; D gene: TRBD2; CDR3 protein: CASSLVYSAGEYF; CDR3 DNA: TGTGCCAGCAGCTTAGTCTATTCAGCGGGAGAGTACTTC
V gene: TRBV10-3; J gene: TRBJ1-1; clone size: few; D gene: .; CDR3 protein: CAISESGEMNTGAFF; CDR3 DNA: TGTGCCATCAGTGAGTCGGGGGAGATGAACACTGGAGCTTTCTTT
V gene: TRBV5-6; J gene: TRBJ1-2; clone size: many; D gene: .; CDR3 protein: CASSSFGDSYGYTF; CDR3 DNA: TGTGCCAGCAGCTCTTTCGGGGATAGCTATGGCTACACCTTC
V gene: TRBV7-9; J gene: TRBJ2-7; clone size: many; D gene: .; CDR3 protein: CASSSGDPPREQYF; CDR3 DNA: TGTGCCAGCAGCTCAGGGGACCCCCCTAGGGAGCAGTACTTC
V gene: TRBV24-1; J gene: TRBJ1-5; clone size: many; D gene: .; CDR3 protein: CATADGISNQPQHF; CDR3 DNA: TGTGCCACCGCCGACGGAATTAGCAATCAGCCCCAGCATTTT
V gene: TRBV19; J gene: TRBJ1-5; clone size: few; D gene: .; CDR3 protein: CASSTGFNQPQHF; CDR3 DNA: TGTGCCAGTAGTACCGGATTCAATCAGCCCCAGCATTTT
V gene: TRBV10-3; J gene: TRBJ1-2; clone size: .; D gene: .; CDR3 protein: CAWGWDGPAIYGYTF; CDR3 DNA: TGTGCCTGGGGATGGGACGGCCCCGCCATCTATGGCTACACCTTC
V gene: TRBV5-5; J gene: TRBJ1-5; clone size: many; D gene: .; CDR3 protein: CASSLIINQPQHF; CDR3 DNA: TGTGCCAGCAGCTTGATCATAAATCAGCCCCAGCATTTT
V gene: TRBV6-5; J gene: TRBJ1-2; clone size: many; D gene: .; CDR3 protein: CASSPGRTGYGYTF; CDR3 DNA: TGTGCCAGCAGTCCCGGGCGGACGGGCTATGGCTACACCTTC
V gene: TRBV20-1; J gene: TRBJ1-5; clone size: many; D gene: .; CDR3 protein: CSADWGFNQPQHF; CDR3 DNA: TGCAGTGCTGACTGGGGTTTCAATCAGCCCCAGCATTTT
V gene: TRBV2; J gene: TRBJ2-2; clone size: many; D gene: TRBD1; CDR3 protein: CASSLQGAGELFF; CDR3 DNA: TGTGCCAGCAGTCTACAGGGGGCCGGGGAGCTGTTTTTT